This TCR beta chain comes out of a study of T cells in Graves' hyperthyroidism and ophthalmopathy. This clonotype was counted many times. This CDR3 contains 12 residues. J lost 12 bases, V lost 5 bases, and 9 bases had no gene match. CDR1 and CDR2 (germline): SEHNR, FQNEAQ (reference sequence). RNA transcripts provided the source from which TCR beta CDR3 regions were amplified. The study used the HTBI primer set for a first-round RT-PCR of the TCR CDR3. Using its own MiXCR run on the multiplex PCR reads, TCRdb lists one record per CDR3 protein. The sample has 500,000 to 650,000 distinct CDR3 sequences; approximately 14% are singletons.

Sequenced material: blood. The chain links TRBV7-9 to TRBJ1-1, with TRBD1 matching 7 bases. This clonotype was sampled from a woman in her thirties or forties with Graves' hyperthyroidism. The DNA for the CDR3 is TGTGCCAGCAGCCCACCGGACAGGCGATCTTTCTTT. This sequence encodes CASSPPDRRSFF.